These T cell receptor beta chains were read from a single sample in a study of T cells in Graves' hyperthyroidism and ophthalmopathy. From the multiplex PCR reads, TCRdb called clonotypes with MiXCR, one entry per CDR3 protein. The profile covers a few hundred thousand distinct CDR3 sequences, with approximately 18% appearing a single time and over 35% taken by the ten largest. Sequencing input: blood. All receptors derive from a young man with Graves' ophthalmopathy. CDR3s include the opening cysteine and the closing phenylalanine or tryptophan. D genes are given only for firm matches. Some rows mark clone size as missing; the rest say once, few, many or name a class of expanded clone.

TRBJ2-2,-,TRBV18,many,TGTGCCAGCTCACCCAGGACAGCGAACACCGGGGAGCTGTTTTTT,CASSPRTANTGELFF
TRBJ1-1,-,TRBV19,few,TGTGCCAGTAGATTTGTGGGTCGGGACACTGAAGCTTTCTTT,CASRFVGRDTEAFF
TRBJ2-6,-,TRBV5-8,-,TGTGCCAGCAGCTTGGAGGGGGGACCTTCGGTGACTTTC,CASSLEGGPSVTF
TRBJ1-1,-,TRBV9,many,TGTGCCAGCAGCGTAGAGCCGGGGGGGATCACTGAAGCTTTCTTT,CASSVEPGGITEAFF
TRBJ1-5,-,TRBV27,many,TGTGCCAGCAGGCCCTCTCGGGGGGGCAATCAGCCCCAGCATTTT,CASRPSRGGNQPQHF
TRBJ2-6,-,TRBV6-1,few,TGTGCCAGCAGCGAGGAGGCCTTTCCTGGGGCCAACGTCCTGACTTTC,CASSEEAFPGANVLTF
TRBJ2-5,-,TRBV18,many,TGTGCCAGCACACTGACAGCCCAAGAGACCCAGTACTTC,CASTLTAQETQYF
TRBJ2-5,-,TRBV28,-,TGTGCCAGCAGCAAACAGGGTAGGGAGACCCAGTACTTC,CASSKQGRETQYF
TRBJ1-1,TRBD1,TRBV28,many,TGTGCCAGCAAGAAGGGGGCGAGCACTGAAGCTTTCTTT,CASKKGASTEAFF
TRBJ2-1,-,TRBV2,many,TGTGCCAGCAGCCCGAAGGTGCGAGAGCAGTTCTTC,CASSPKVREQFF
TRBJ2-7,-,TRBV6-5,many,TGTGCCAGCAGTTACTCCTGGGTAGAAACCTACGAGCAGTACTTC,CASSYSWVETYEQYF
TRBJ2-2,-,TRBV7-3,few,TGTGCCAGCAGCCTGTCAGGGATCGGCGGGGAGCTGTTTTTT,CASSLSGIGGELFF
TRBJ2-7,-,TRBV28,many,TGTGCCAGCAGCTTGGGTAGCTACGAGCAGTACTTC,CASSLGSYEQYF
TRBJ2-1,-,TRBV2,many,TGTGCCAGCAGTCCGGCCCCCGGCGGCGAGCAGTTCTTC,CASSPAPGGEQFF
TRBJ2-7,-,TRBV12-3/TRBV12-4,many,TGTGCCAGCAGTTTGACCACCTACGAGCAGTACTTC,CASSLTTYEQYF
TRBJ2-3,TRBD2,TRBV24-1,-,TGTGCCACCAGTGATTTTGGTTTGAGCGGGGGGGCTGGAGATACGCAGTATTTT,CATSDFGLSGGAGDTQYF
TRBJ2-1,-,TRBV6-5,few,TGTGCCAGCAGTTACGGCCAGGGTCTCTCCTACAATGAGCAGTTCTTC,CASSYGQGLSYNEQFF
TRBJ2-5,-,TRBV28,-,TGTGCCAGCAGTTTATCCGGGCGAGAGACCCAGTACTTC,CASSLSGRETQYF
TRBJ1-1,-,TRBV6-2/TRBV6-3,few,TGTGCCACCCTTTACGGGGAGGGAGCTTTCTTT,CATLYGEGAFF
TRBJ2-2,-,TRBV12-3/TRBV12-4,many,TGTGCCAGCATCCGGGCGGGCACCGGGGAGCTGTTTTTT,CASIRAGTGELFF
TRBJ2-3,TRBD2,TRBV7-9,-,TGTGCCAGCAGCTTAACGGGGGGGTACACAGATACGCAGTATTTT,CASSLTGGYTDTQYF
TRBJ1-5,-,TRBV19,few,TGTGCCAGTAGTTGGGGCTTGGGCAATCAGCCCCAGCATTTT,CASSWGLGNQPQHF
TRBJ2-7,TRBD1,TRBV11-2,-,TGTGCCAGCAGCATAGGACAGGGCCGGCAGTACTTC,CASSIGQGRQYF
TRBJ1-1,-,TRBV3-1,many,TGTGCCAGCAGCCAACAAACCTTTTTTCCGTACACTGAAGCTTTCTTT,CASSQQTFFPYTEAFF
TRBJ2-7,-,TRBV27,-,TGTGCCAGCAGTTTTGGACTGGGGCACGAGCAGTACTTC,CASSFGLGHEQYF
TRBJ2-7,TRBD2,TRBV3-1,many,TGTGCCAGCAGCCAAGACCCTAGCGGGGGGACCGCTACCTACGAGCAGTACTTC,CASSQDPSGGTATYEQYF
TRBJ1-2,TRBD1,TRBV29-1,-,TGCAGCGTCCGACAGGGAGCTAACTATGGCTACACCTTC,CSVRQGANYGYTF
TRBJ2-7,TRBD1,TRBV2,many,TGTGCCAGCAGTGAAGGACTGGACAGGCCCGAGGTGCAGTACTTC,CASSEGLDRPEVQYF
TRBJ2-7,TRBD2,TRBV28,many,TGTGCCAGCAGTCCTCTCCCCTCAGGACTAGCGGGGTACGAGCAGTACTTC,CASSPLPSGLAGYEQYF
TRBJ2-1,TRBD1,TRBV15,many,TGTGCCACCAGCAGCCCCTGGGCCGGGACAGGGCTCAATGAGCAGTTCTTC,CATSSPWAGTGLNEQFF
TRBJ2-2,TRBD2,TRBV4-1,few,TGCGCCAGCAGCCAAGACGCGTCGGGACTAGCGGGGACCGGGGAGCTGTTTTTT,CASSQDASGLAGTGELFF
TRBJ2-3,TRBD2,TRBV4-1,-,TGCGCCAGCAGCCAAGATCCGGCCGGGCTAGCGGGGGGGCCGGGGTCAGCAGATACGCAGTATTTT,CASSQDPAGLAGGPGSADTQYF
TRBJ2-1,-,TRBV7-2,few,TGTGCCAGCAGCCCCCGTGGGATACCTTACAATGAGCAGTTCTTC,CASSPRGIPYNEQFF
TRBJ2-5,TRBD1,TRBV3-1,many,TGTGCCAGCAGGTACAGGACAGGGATCGAGACCCAGTACTTC,CASRYRTGIETQYF
TRBJ1-5,-,TRBV20-1,many,TGCAGTGCTAGAGCCAGGACAAATAGCAATCAGCCCCAGCATTTT,CSARARTNSNQPQHF
TRBJ2-5,TRBD2,TRBV15,-,TGTGCCACCAGCGGAAGACTAGCGGGGGGCGGGATTGGAGAGACCCGGTACTTC,CATSGRLAGGGIGETRYF